The 2 T cell receptor beta chains presented below share a single source sample, sequenced in a study of molecular identifiers for immune sequencing clone quantification. Each CDR3 protein gets one entry after TCRdb re-called the PCR reads with MiXCR. The repertoire holds some 680,000 distinct CDR3 sequences, with roughly 27% as singletons. The specimen sequenced was naive CD8+ T cells from blood, with Jurkat cell RNA spiked in. The subset was: FACS-sorted CD8+CD4-CCR7+CD45RA+ naive T cells. The receptors derive from a human donor in good health. Some libraries in this study had Jurkat cell RNA spiked in.

This clonotype was detected a few times. The V and J genes are TRBV19 and TRBJ2-2; D gene uncertain. In germline, CDR1 is LNHDA, CDR2 SQIVND (reference sequence). The CDR3 sequence is 14 residues long. Trimming cost V 7 bases and J 5 bases, with 14 bases left between them. The CDR3 is CASTPGWSTGELFF. CDR3 DNA sequence: TGTGCCAGTACCCCTGGTTGGTCGACCGGGGAGCTGTTTTTT.

This clonotype has a handful of counts. The J gene is TRBJ1-1, the V gene TRBV28; 7 positions agree with TRBD1. V lost 3 bases to trimming and J lost 5 bases; unmatched junction nucleotides: 6. The CDR3 is made up of 14 amino acids. Germline V gene sequence: CDR1 MDHEN, CDR2 SYDVKM. CDR3 DNA sequence: TGTGCCAGCAGTTTCCTCACAGGGGAAACTGAAGCTTTCTTT. Amino acid sequence: CASSFLTGETEAFF. Combining the CDR3 with reference TRBV28 and TRBJ1-1 gives the whole variable domain DVKVTQSSRYLVKRTGEKVFLECVQDMDHENMFWYRQDPGLGLRLIYFSYDVKMKEKGDIPEGYSVSREKKERFSLILESASTNQTSMYLCASSFLTGETEAFFGQGTRLTVV.